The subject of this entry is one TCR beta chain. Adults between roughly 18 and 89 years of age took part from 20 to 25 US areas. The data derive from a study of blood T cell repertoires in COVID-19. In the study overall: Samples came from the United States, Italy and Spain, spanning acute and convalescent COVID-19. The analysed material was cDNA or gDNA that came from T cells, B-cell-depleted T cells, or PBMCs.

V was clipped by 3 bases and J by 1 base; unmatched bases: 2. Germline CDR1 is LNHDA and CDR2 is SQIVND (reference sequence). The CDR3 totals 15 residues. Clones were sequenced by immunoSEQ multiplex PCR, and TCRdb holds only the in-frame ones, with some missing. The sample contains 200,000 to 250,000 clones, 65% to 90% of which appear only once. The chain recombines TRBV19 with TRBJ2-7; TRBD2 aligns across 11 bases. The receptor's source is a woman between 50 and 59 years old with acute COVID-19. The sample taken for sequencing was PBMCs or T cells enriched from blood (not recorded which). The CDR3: CASSMLAGGSYEQYF. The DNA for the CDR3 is TGTGCCAGTAGTATGCTAGCGGGGGGTTCCTACGAGCAGTACTTC.